This T cell receptor (beta chain) stems from a study of T cell changes during pregnancy in multiple sclerosis. This clone showed up just once. The germline gives CDR1 GTSNPN, CDR2 SVGIG (reference sequence). The CDR3 consists of 15 residues. V dropped 3 bases and J dropped 9; count of bases not matched to a gene: 9. The repertoire was sequenced with immunoSEQ multiplex PCR; TCRdb's copy has only in-frame clones and lacks some. The table shows around 38,000 clones, with roughly 90% occurring only once. The material was CD8+ T cells from peripheral blood mononuclear cells, obtained in the third trimester of pregnancy. The chain uses TRBV30 and TRBJ2-1; 12 bases are a match to TRBD2. This receptor was taken from a female donor with multiple sclerosis, enrolled in a pregnancy study. The CDR3: CAWRGLAGGLSEQFF. DNA of the CDR3: TGTGCCTGGAGAGGCCTAGCGGGAGGGCTGAGTGAGCAGTTCTTC.